The T cell receptor (beta chain) described here comes from a study of shared clonotypes between healthy human individuals. Broader study findings: With few donors, the genetic and exposure-history diversity represented was limited.

The germline V gene has CDR1 SEHNR and CDR2 FQNEAQ (reference sequence). Trimming removed 1 base at V and 13 bases at J, with 18 bases between. There are 14 residues in the CDR3. This clone was recorded once. As yet, its antigen is unknown. Authors' methods: There were no quality scores in the junction-only immunoSEQ sequences, so filtering differed. Assay: immunoSEQ multiplex PCR; the TCRdb copy retains only in-frame clones and omits some. V and J calls and clone size are those listed in that table; D and trimming were worked out from the DNA. This table holds over a million clones, 75% to 80% found once.

The specimen sequenced was memory CD4+ T cells from PBMCs. The sample's subset: CD45RA-negative fraction. The TCR was taken from a man younger than 35 in good health. Some clones in this sample may be carry-over from other donors' samples. The chain recombines TRBV7-9 with TRBJ2-3; D remains ambiguous. The CDR3 reads CASSLGVGRNWKYF. CDR3 sequence (DNA): TGTGCCAGCAGCTTAGGGGTAGGAAGGAATTGGAAGTATTTT.